One and the same sample provided the 29 T cell receptor beta chains below, sequenced in a study of blood T cell repertoires in COVID-19. TCRdb keeps only in-frame clones here, not all; method: immunoSEQ multiplex PCR. Found here are about 260,000 clones, roughly 90% of them singletons; the top ten hold 3.5% to 4.5%. Sequenced input: peripheral blood. These receptors all stem from a man between 60 and 75 years old who had recovered from COVID-19.

The rearrangement joins TRBV7-2 to TRBJ2-5; 11 bases match TRBD2. The J segment lost 3 bases and the V segment lost 2 bases, leaving 8 bases of the junction unmatched. The length of the CDR3 is 17 residues. Germline V gives CDR1 SGHTA, CDR2 FQGNSA. The CDR3 bases are TGTGCCAGCAGCTTACACCCGACTAGCGGGGCCAAAGAGACCCAGTACTTC. This sequence encodes CASSLHPTSGAKETQYF.

The J gene is TRBJ2-5, the V gene TRBV27, with D uncertain. The CDR3 is 14 residues long. V lost 4 bases and J lost 4, with 13 bases in between. In germline, CDR1 is MNHEY, CDR2 SMNVEV (reference sequence). The CDR3 region is CASSYGLQRETQYF. The CDR3 DNA is TGTGCCAGCAGTTATGGGCTACAACGAGAGACCCAGTACTTC.

This chain links TRBV19 with TRBJ1-2; TRBD1 might be the D (5 bases). The CDR3 is 15 amino acids. CDR1 and CDR2 from the germline V gene are LNHDA and SQIVND (reference sequence). V was cut by 1 base and J by 3 bases, with 12 bases left in between. The CDR3 protein is CASSIGPGIYYGYTF. The CDR3 region has the DNA TGTGCCAGTAGTATAGGTCCAGGGATTTACTATGGCTACACCTTC. Full variable domain (rest looked up from reference TRBV19 and TRBJ1-2): DGGITQSPKYLFRKEGQNVTLSCEQNLNHDAMYWYRQDPGQGLRLIYYSQIVNDFQKGDIAEGYSVSREKKESFPLTVTSAQKNPTAFYLCASSIGPGIYYGYTFGSGTRLTVV.

This clone was seen a handful of times. The V call is TRBV29-1, the J call TRBJ2-2; D is uncertain. Germline CDR1 SQVTM, CDR2 ANQGSEA. There are 12 residues in the CDR3. The germline V and J ends were trimmed by 6 bases and 1 base, with 6 bases remaining between them. CDR3 nucleotides: TGCAGCGTCCGTCGGAACACCGGGGAGCTGTTTTTT. Translated: CSVRRNTGELFF.

Notes on this clone: Distinct nucleotide sequences in the sample also encode this CDR3. The gene calls are TRBV29-1 and TRBJ2-5; tentative D call: TRBD1 (5 bases). The germline gives CDR1 SQVTM, CDR2 ANQGSEA. Trimming stripped 6 bases from V and 2 bases from J, with 7 bases between. The CDR3 runs 11 residues. The CDR3, as DNA: TGCAGCGTCGACAGACAAGAGACCCAGTACTTC. Encoded protein: CSVDRQETQYF.

The rearrangement joins TRBV9 to TRBJ2-2, with D unclear. Per the germline V gene, CDR1 is SGDLS and CDR2 is YYNGEE. This CDR3 has 11 amino acids. V was cut by 4 bases and J by 4 bases, with 2 bases left in between. The DNA for the CDR3 is TGTGCCAGCAGCCTCACCGGGGAGCTGTTTTTT. Its translation is CASSLTGELFF.

The chain combines TRBV4-1 with TRBJ1-3; TRBD1 might be the D (5 bases). CDR1 and CDR2 from the germline V gene are MGHRA and YSYEKL. The CDR3 totals 15 residues. With 4 bases removed from V and 1 base from J, the gap between germline ends came to 11 bases. The CDR3 sequence: CASSPGLISGNTIYF. CDR3 bases: TGCGCCAGCAGCCCGGGACTAATATCTGGAAACACCATATATTTT.

CDR3 sequence (DNA): TGTGCCAGCAGTTTTCGATTTTCGGATGGCTACACCTTC. It is translated as CASSFRFSDGYTF. The gene calls are TRBV12-3 or TRBV12-4 and TRBJ1-2; no clear D gene. Trimming pared 3 bases from V and 6 bases from J, leaving 11 bases between. This CDR3 is built from 13 residues.

The rearrangement links TRBV11-3 to TRBJ2-1; tentative D call: TRBD1 (6 bases). Germline CDR1 reads SGHNT; CDR2 reads YENEEA. Trimming removed 6 bases at V and 4 bases at J, with 13 bases between. The length of the CDR3 is 14 residues. This CDR3 reads CASSQGGQYNEQFF. Written as DNA, the CDR3 is TGTGCCAGCAGTCAAGGGGGACAATACAATGAGCAGTTCTTC.

J is TRBJ1-6 and V is TRBV7-7; D might be TRBD1 (5 bases). The ends were cut back, 1 base at V and 7 bases at J, with 5 bases in the middle. This CDR3 contains 13 residues. The germline V gene has CDR1 SSHAT and CDR2 FNYEAQ (reference sequence). The CDR3 DNA reads TGTGCCAGCAGCTTAGGACAGAATTCACCCCTCCACTTT. Translated, it gives CASSLGQNSPLHF.

The DNA for the CDR3 is TGTGCCAGCAGCTTACAGGGGGGCCAGATGAATGAGCAGTTCTTC. Translation gives CASSLQGGQMNEQFF. The V call is TRBV7-3, the J call TRBJ2-1; D is possibly TRBD1 (7 bases). The CDR3 loop spans 15 amino acids. Trimming took off 2 bases at V and 7 bases at J, with 15 bases between the two ends. CDR1 and CDR2 (germline): SGHTA, FQGTGA.

The chain uses TRBV7-3 and TRBJ2-1, with TRBD1 matching 10 bases. Germline CDR1 reads SGHTA; CDR2 reads FQGTGA. Trimming cost V 3 bases and J 9 bases; bases outside gene matches: 5. The CDR3 has 14 residues. CDR3 nucleotide sequence: TGTGCCAGCAGCTTGGGACAGGGGTTAGGTGAGCAGTTCTTC. Its translation: CASSLGQGLGEQFF.

V and J are TRBV6-6 and TRBJ2-1; D ambiguous. Trimming left V 0 bases short and J 0 bases short, with 9 bases between. The CDR3 sequence is 16 residues long. Germline loops: CDR1 MNHNY, CDR2 SVGAGI (reference sequence). The CDR3 DNA follows: TGTGCCAGCAGTTACTCCGGGTTTAGCTCCTACAATGAGCAGTTCTTC. The encoded protein is CASSYSGFSSYNEQFF.

Only a few counts were recorded for this clone. The chain is built from TRBV29-1 and TRBJ1-3; D gene unclear. Germline V gene lookup returns CDR1 SQVTM and CDR2 ANQGSEA. The CDR3 is 14 amino acids. V was cut by 1 base and J by 0 bases, with 7 bases left in between. The CDR3 region is CSVEGGISGNTIYF. The CDR3 bases are TGCAGCGTTGAAGGAGGGATCTCTGGAAACACCATATATTTT.

The chain recombines TRBV27 with TRBJ2-5; a weak D match, TRBD2 (6 bases). The CDR3 length is 16 residues. The ends were cut back, 2 bases at V and 2 bases at J, with 15 bases in the middle. CDR1 and CDR2 from the germline V gene are MNHEY and SMNVEV (reference sequence). The CDR3 spells CASSLAAEGWQETQYF. CDR3 nucleotide sequence: TGTGCCAGCAGTTTAGCTGCGGAGGGGTGGCAAGAGACCCAGTACTTC.

V is TRBV5-1 and J is TRBJ1-1; possibly TRBD1 for D (5 bases). Germline lookup yields CDR1 SGHRS and CDR2 YFSETQ. The CDR3 loop spans 15 amino acids. V gave up 2 bases and J gave up 1 base, with 12 bases separating them. The DNA for the CDR3 is TGCGCCAGCAGCTTACGGGACTTTTCGAACACTGAAGCTTTCTTT. Residues: CASSLRDFSNTEAFF.

The chain has TRBV13 and TRBJ2-1; 9 bases agree with TRBD1. The CDR3 is made up of 15 amino acids. Germline lookup yields CDR1 PRHDT and CDR2 FYEKMQ (reference sequence). The trim removed 0 bases at V and 7 bases at J, leaving 4 bases unmatched. The CDR3 sequence: CASSLGIQGANEQFF. For the CDR3, the DNA is TGTGCCAGCAGCTTAGGTATACAGGGGGCTAATGAGCAGTTCTTC. The full variable domain, with the rest looked up from reference TRBV13 and TRBJ2-1, is AAGVIQSPRHLIKEKRETATLKCYPIPRHDTVYWYQQGPGQDPQFLISFYEKMQSDKGSIPDRFSAQQFSDYHSELNMSSLELGDSALYFCASSLGIQGANEQFFGPGTRLTVL.

V usage is TRBV5-6 and J usage is TRBJ2-1; 7 bases are shared with TRBD1. V trimming: 2 bases; J trimming: 2 bases; junction bases outside the gene matches: 4. The CDR3 has 15 residues. The V gene's germline CDR1 is SGHDT and CDR2 YYEEEE. The DNA of the CDR3 is TGTGCCAGCAGCTTCGGGACAGTCACCTACAATGAGCAGTTCTTC. It translates to CASSFGTVTYNEQFF.

The chain joins TRBV5-6 to TRBJ1-2, with TRBD1 matching over 9 bases. The CDR3 contains 14 residues. With 3 bases clipped from V and 5 bases from J, the junction kept 5 bases outside the gene matches. Germline values: CDR1 SGHDT, CDR2 YYEEEE. The CDR3 protein is CASSWPGQGYGYTF. The CDR3 DNA reads as TGTGCCAGCAGCTGGCCGGGACAGGGATATGGCTACACCTTC.

This clone was counted a few times. The genes are TRBV4-2 and TRBJ1-6; 8 bases align to TRBD1. The CDR3 sequence is 16 residues long. Losses at the gene ends were 0 bases for V and 11 bases for J; bases not matched to a gene: 9. Per germline, CDR1 LGHNA and CDR2 YNFKEQ. The CDR3 here is CASSQEHGQGRTPLHF. The CDR3 DNA sequence: TGTGCCAGCAGCCAAGAGCACGGACAGGGACGTACACCCCTCCACTTT.

DNA of the CDR3: TGTGCCAGCAGCCATGGGACAGGCACAGATACGCAGTATTTT. Translating gives CASSHGTGTDTQYF. The V and J genes are TRBV13 and TRBJ2-3; TRBD1 matches at 7 bases. V shed 5 bases, J shed 1 base, and the junction held 3 bases outside the gene matches. From germline, CDR1 is PRHDT and CDR2 FYEKMQ (reference sequence). The CDR3 is 14 amino acids.

J is TRBJ2-6 and V is TRBV5-1; a possible D gene is TRBD1 (5 bases). V lost 3 bases and J lost 0, with 10 bases in between. Germline V CDR1 and CDR2: SGHRS, YFSETQ. CDR3 length equals 16 residues. In DNA, the CDR3 is TGCGCCAGCAGCTCAACAGGTTTCTCTGGGGCCAACGTCCTGACTTTC. This translates into CASSSTGFSGANVLTF.

The chain links TRBV21-1 to TRBJ2-7; the DNA was not used to check the table's D call, TRBD2. TRBV21-1 has pseudogene status. This CDR3 region has 17 residues. In DNA, the CDR3 is TGTGCCAGCAGCCCAAAGACCTTTACCGGGACTTCCTACGAGCAGTACTTC. Its translation: CASSPKTFTGTSYEQYF.

J is TRBJ1-1 and V is TRBV29-1, with TRBD1 matching 8 bases. J gave up 1 base and V 7 bases, and 2 bases lay outside the gene matches. The CDR3 sequence is 12 residues long. Germline V gives CDR1 SQVTM, CDR2 ANQGSEA. Here the CDR3 DNA reads TGCAGCGGGGGACAGGAGAACACTGAAGCTTTCTTT. Its protein product is CSGGQENTEAFF.

The genes are TRBV9 and TRBJ1-1; D call uncertain. The V and J ends lost 3 bases and 4 bases respectively, with 10 bases between them. The length of the CDR3 is 13 residues. CDR1 is SGDLS, CDR2 YYNGEE, per germline. CDR3 DNA: TGTGCCAGCAGCGAGGTTGCGGGCACTGAAGCTTTCTTT. This gives the protein CASSEVAGTEAFF.

The J gene is TRBJ1-1, the V gene TRBV5-1; TRBD1 matches at 9 bases. With V trimmed by 4 bases and J by 1 base, 5 bases remained unmatched. CDR3 size: 15 residues. Per germline, CDR1 SGHRS and CDR2 YFSETQ. In DNA, the CDR3 is TGCGCCAGCAGCGCCGGGACAGGGAGGAACACTGAAGCTTTCTTT. Translation gives CASSAGTGRNTEAFF. The whole variable domain, remainder taken from reference TRBV5-1 and TRBJ1-1, is KAGVTQTPRYLIKTRGQQVTLSCSPISGHRSVSWYQQTPGQGLQFLFEYFSETQRNKGNFPGRFSGRQFSNSRSEMNVSTLELGDSALYLCASSAGTGRNTEAFFGQGTRLTVV.

In DNA, the CDR3 is TGTGCCAGCAGCTTAGTGGTAGTTCTAGGGGCCTCGAACACCGGGGAGCTGTTTTTT. Amino acid sequence: CASSLVVVLGASNTGELFF. The rearrangement links TRBV11-2 to TRBJ2-2; TRBD1 is a possible D gene (5 bases). V was trimmed by 1 base and J by 0 bases, leaving 18 bases between them. Germline CDR1 SGHAT, CDR2 FQNNGV. This CDR3 has 19 residues.

The chain recombines TRBV7-6 with TRBJ2-6; TRBD1 aligns across 7 bases. Germline CDR1 SGHVS, CDR2 FNYEAQ. The CDR3 has 17 amino acids. J gave up 0 bases and V 3 bases, and 5 bases lay outside the gene matches. CDR3 protein: CASSLGTATSGANVLTF. Written as DNA, the CDR3 is TGTGCCAGCAGCTTGGGGACAGCAACCTCTGGGGCCAACGTCCTGACTTTC.

V usage is TRBV4-2 and J usage is TRBJ2-2, with no clear D. This CDR3 is built from 12 residues. The germline V gene has CDR1 LGHNA and CDR2 YNFKEQ. Between the trimmed V and J ends, which lost 1 base and 7 bases, there was a span of 4 bases. CDR3: CASSQGDGELFF. The CDR3 nucleotides are TGTGCCAGCAGCCAAGGCGACGGGGAGCTGTTTTTT.